The sequence of this TCR beta chain was determined in a study of radiotherapy plus CTLA-4 blockade in lung cancer. Turning to the study itself: Patients showed objective responses in about 20% of cases and disease control in roughly 31%.

The V and J ends lost 5 bases and 1 base, in that order; junction bases with no gene match: 7. This CDR3 region has 16 residues. Germline-derived CDR1 and CDR2 are SGHTA and FQGNSA. Whole-study findings and limits: TCR clones from tumors expanded in blood after radiotherapy plus ipilimumab.

The sample holds a few counts of this clone. Its matching antigen is unknown. Profiled with immunoSEQ multiplex PCR; TCRdb holds only in-frame clones, not every one. Of tens of thousands of clones detected, roughly four fifths appear once; the ten largest clones hold over 2.5%. J is TRBJ1-1 and V is TRBV7-2; TRBD1 matches at 10 bases. The source was peripheral blood, collected from a patient treated with radiotherapy plus ipilimumab. This sequence was found in a human donor with non-small cell lung cancer whose response to radiotherapy plus ipilimumab could not be evaluated. CDR3 amino acids: CASSRRDRGWNTEAFF. The DNA of the CDR3 is TGTGCCAGCAGCCGCCGGGACAGGGGATGGAACACTGAAGCTTTCTTT.